Below, one T cell receptor (beta chain) is given with its context. This entry comes from a study of cytomegalovirus exposure and HLA in healthy donors. The repertoire was sequenced with immunoSEQ multiplex PCR; TCRdb's copy has only in-frame clones and lacks some. In the table there are approximately 110,000 clones, about 88% of which are singletons. CDR3 length equals 13 residues. V lost 4 bases, J lost 2 bases, and 2 bases stayed unmatched. Germline CDR1 and CDR2: MDHEN and SYDVKM. The sequenced sample consisted of PBMCs. The sequence was collected from a young woman in good health and CMV-seronegative. This chain connects TRBV28 to TRBJ2-7; 7 bases are a match to TRBD2. DNA for the CDR3: TGTGCCAGCAGTTGGGAGGGCACCTACGAGCAGTACTTC. It is translated as CASSWEGTYEQYF.